The 8 T cell receptor beta chains given below trace back to one sample, sequenced in a study of CD8 T cells in Susac syndrome. RNA, at about 0.45 to 1 ug, was reverse transcribed with random hexamers. TCRdb recomputed calls from the immunoSEQ multiplex PCR reads with MiXCR, one row per CDR3 protein. The table shows 250,000 to 300,000 distinct CDR3 sequences, with roughly 90% occurring only once. The sequencing input was CD8+ T cells from PBMCs. Source of these receptors: a human donor with multiple sclerosis.

The V gene is TRBV3-1, the J gene TRBJ2-1, with D possibly called TRBD1 or TRBD2 (5 bases each). The CDR3 totals 13 residues. Trimming shortened V by 4 bases and J by 4 bases, and 8 bases separated the two germline ends. Germline V gives CDR1 LGHDT, CDR2 YNNKEL (reference sequence). DNA for the CDR3: TGTGCCAGCAGCCGGGGGATTTACAATGAGCAGTTCTTC. This gives the protein CASSRGIYNEQFF.

The chain has TRBV28 and TRBJ2-1; D call uncertain. The ends were cut back, 6 bases at V and 8 bases at J, with 14 bases in the middle. The CDR3 is 13 residues long. Per the germline V gene, CDR1 is MDHEN and CDR2 is SYDVKM. Here the CDR3 reads CASSSRIYDEQFF. Written as DNA, the CDR3 is TGTGCCAGCAGCTCGCGGATTTACGATGAGCAGTTCTTC.

This clonotype appeared once. This chain connects TRBV6-5 to TRBJ2-7; D may be TRBD1 (6 bases). V lost 6 bases and J 3 bases, leaving 9 bases between the germline ends. The CDR3 runs 12 residues. Germline CDR1 MNHEY, CDR2 SVGAGI. CDR3 in amino acids: CASRVQGYEQYF. The CDR3 coding sequence is TGTGCCAGCAGGGTACAGGGCTACGAGCAGTACTTC.

CDR3 bases: TGCGCCAGCAGCTTGGGCGGGAGGCTGACAGATACGCAGTATTTT. This codes for CASSLGGRLTDTQYF. This sequence joins TRBV5-1 and TRBJ2-3, with TRBD2 identical over 8 bases. Germline CDR1 SGHRS, CDR2 YFSETQ. The CDR3 length is 15 residues. Unmatched junction bases numbered 3, after V lost 0 bases and J lost 3 bases.

The chain combines TRBV7-9 with TRBJ2-6, with D unresolved. V lost 1 base and J lost 6, with 1 base in between. Germline V lookup: CDR1 SEHNR, CDR2 FQNEAQ (reference sequence). The CDR3 consists of 12 residues. CDR3 region: CASSLEANVLTF. The CDR3 bases are TGTGCCAGCAGCTTAGAGGCCAACGTCCTGACTTTC.

The rearrangement links TRBV5-6 to TRBJ2-1; either TRBD1 or TRBD2 may fit D (6 bases each). V was trimmed by 0 bases and J by 4 bases, leaving 14 bases between them. CDR1 and CDR2 from the germline V gene are SGHDT and YYEEEE. The CDR3 consists of 16 residues. This chain's CDR3 is CASSLARGQNYNEQFF. CDR3 sequence (DNA): TGTGCCAGCAGCTTGGCTCGGGGGCAGAATTACAATGAGCAGTTCTTC.

This sequence joins TRBV29-1 and TRBJ1-2, with TRBD1 as a possible D gene (5 bases). CDR3 length equals 12 residues. Germline loops: CDR1 SQVTM, CDR2 ANQGSEA. V was pared by 4 bases and J by 8 bases, with 14 bases between. The CDR3 region has the DNA TGCAGCGTTGGAGGGGAAAAGGCGGGCTACACCTTC. Translating gives CSVGGEKAGYTF.

The sample holds a few counts of this clonotype. The chain combines TRBV2 with TRBJ2-7; D is perhaps TRBD1 or TRBD2 (5 bases each). Germline V CDR1 and CDR2: SNHLY, FYNNEI. V lost 7 bases and J lost 1, with 8 bases in between. The CDR3 length is 12 residues. CDR3 in amino acids: CASTGGSYEQYF. CDR3 sequence (DNA): TGTGCCAGCACTGGGGGTTCCTACGAGCAGTACTTC.